Reported below is one TCR beta chain. Antigen specificity is unknown. For TCRbeta, the library was prepared with unique molecular identifiers. Via MiXCR, TCRdb re-called the PCR reads, giving one row per CDR3 protein. Here the sample spans about a million distinct CDR3 sequences, around 30% being singletons. This sample stems from a study of T-cell reconstitution after alpha-beta-depleted transplantation in children. Overall study results and limits: Surviving thymic progenitors and recipient T cells were the source of high TCRbeta diversity at day 60 in some patients.

The sequences come from PBMCs, mostly from graft donor cells, collected 360 days after TCRalphabeta/CD19-depleted stem cell transplant. The sequence came from a boy younger than two who had a stem cell transplant for SCID, so the T cells may come from the graft donor.

CDR3 amino acids: CASTGRNEQFF. For the CDR3, the DNA is TGTGCCAGCACTGGACGCAATGAGCAGTTCTTC. The gene calls are TRBV7-9 and TRBJ2-1; D gene unclear. Trimming removed 7 bases at V and 6 bases at J, with 7 bases between. Germline V gene data show CDR1 as SEHNR and CDR2 as FQNEAQ (reference sequence). This CDR3 has 11 residues.